Below are 4 T cell receptor beta chains sequenced from a single sample in a study of blood T cell repertoires in COVID-19. Measured with immunoSEQ multiplex PCR; TCRdb has only the in-frame clones, and not every one. Of fewer than 200,000 clones listed, approximately 73% were seen once; the top ten hold roughly 3.7%. Material for sequencing was peripheral blood. The receptors here all came from a woman aged 80 or over with acute or convalescent COVID-19.

The rearrangement links TRBV7-2 to TRBJ1-5, with 10 bases identical to TRBD1. This CDR3 has 16 amino acids. With 8 bases clipped from V and 4 bases from J, the junction kept 11 bases outside the gene matches. CDR1 and CDR2 (germline): SGHTA, FQGNSA. CDR3 region: CASGSDRGLGNQPQHF. CDR3 DNA: TGTGCCAGCGGGTCCGACAGGGGGCTTGGGAATCAGCCCCAGCATTTT.

This clone came up once. V gene TRBV7-9 combines with J gene TRBJ1-4, with 7 bases fitting TRBD1. Germline V lookup: CDR1 SEHNR, CDR2 FQNEAQ (reference sequence). V lost 3 bases, J lost 6 bases, and 7 bases stayed unmatched. The CDR3 consists of 15 residues. The CDR3, as DNA: TGTGCCAGCAGCTTTCATCAGGGGGTAGATGAAAAACTGTTTTTT. As protein: CASSFHQGVDEKLFF. The variable domain in full, completed from reference TRBV7-9 and TRBJ1-4, reads DTGVSQNPRHKITKRGQNVTFRCDPISEHNRLYWYRQTLGQGPEFLTYFQNEAQLEKSRLLSDRFSAERPKGSFSTLEIQRTEQGDSAMYLCASSFHQGVDEKLFFGSGTQLSVL.

The V gene is TRBV9, the J gene TRBJ2-7, with D perhaps matching TRBD2 (5 bases). The CDR3 has 14 residues. Trimming removed 2 bases from V and 2 bases from J, with 11 bases in between. CDR1 is SGDLS and CDR2 is YYNGEE in the germline V gene. The CDR3 DNA sequence: TGTGCCAGCAGCGTGGATACTAGAGCCTACGAGCAGTACTTC. Translating it yields CASSVDTRAYEQYF.

The chain links TRBV20-1 to TRBJ1-5; possible D gene TRBD1, 5 bases. Between the trimmed V and J ends, which lost 3 bases and 5 bases, there was a span of 14 bases. In germline, CDR1 is DFQATT, CDR2 SNEGSKA (reference sequence). The length of the CDR3 is 14 residues. CDR3: CSASLGGRDQPQHF. In DNA form, the CDR3 reads TGCAGTGCTAGTCTGGGGGGGAGGGATCAGCCCCAGCATTTT.